This record concerns one TCR beta chain sequence. The V and J ends lost 0 bases and 5 bases respectively, with 8 bases between them. This CDR3 is built from 14 residues. Germline V lookup: CDR1 LNHNV, CDR2 YYDKDF (reference sequence). This specimen belongs to a study of blood T cell repertoires in COVID-19. The overall study: Acute and convalescent COVID-19 specimens originated in the United States, Italy and Spain. Nucleic acid was either cDNA or gDNA, and it came from T cells, B-cell-depleted T cells, or PBMCs.

Authors' data handling: Amplification of reference gene primers was used by the study to estimate nucleated cell counts. Produced via immunoSEQ multiplex PCR; TCRdb's table is partial and in-frame only. For V, J and clone size, that table is used; D and trimming come from the DNA. This sample has 300,000 to 400,000 clones, with around 86% found just once. Sequencing was done on a sample of peripheral blood. This rearrangement joins TRBV15 to TRBJ2-1; no definite D call. The clonotype was recovered from a human donor in a cohort sampled during active COVID-19. CDR3 sequence: CATSREGADNEQFF. CDR3 nucleotide sequence: TGTGCCACCAGCAGAGAAGGAGCCGACAATGAGCAGTTCTTC.